This record covers a single T cell receptor beta chain. Its antigen is undetermined. This sample was included in a study of blood T cells in healthy people across ages. Whole-study results and caveats: Naive and antigen-experienced cells were not separated, limiting conclusive comparison.

For every donor, a draw yielded about 10 milliliters of peripheral blood. The total RNA that was extracted per sample amounted to at least 5 micrograms. It was with a sample-barcoded 5' primer and a J-beta primer mix that a second PCR of about 6 to 12 cycles was run. Each of the cDNA molecules was tagged by a template-switch adaptor with 12 random nucleotides. TCRdb re-called the 5' RACE reads with MiXCR, one entry per CDR3 protein. The table shows about 1.4 million distinct CDR3 sequences, with around 59% occurring only once. The CDR3 spans 12 residues. Trimming pared 1 base from V and 10 bases from J, leaving 8 bases between. Germline CDR1 is SGHDN and CDR2 is FVKESK.

This rearrangement joins TRBV14 to TRBJ2-1; the D is unclear. The TCR originated in a man aged 18 to 30 in good health. The material sequenced was blood. The CDR3 DNA sequence: TGTGCCAGCAGCCAAGTAAGGACGGAGCAGTTCTTC. Translated, it gives CASSQVRTEQFF.